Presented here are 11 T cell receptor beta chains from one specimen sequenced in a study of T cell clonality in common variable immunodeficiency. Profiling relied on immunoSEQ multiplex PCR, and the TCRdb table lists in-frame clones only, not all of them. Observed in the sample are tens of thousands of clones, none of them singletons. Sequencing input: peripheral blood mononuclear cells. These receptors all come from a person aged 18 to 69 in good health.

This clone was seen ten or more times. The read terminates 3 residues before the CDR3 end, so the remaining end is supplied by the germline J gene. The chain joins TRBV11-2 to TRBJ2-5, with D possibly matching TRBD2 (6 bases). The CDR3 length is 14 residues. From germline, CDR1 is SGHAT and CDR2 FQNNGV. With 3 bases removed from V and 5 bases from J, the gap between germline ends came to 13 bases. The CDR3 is CASSFNSGLETQYF. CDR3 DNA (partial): TGTGCCAGCAGCTTTAATAGCGGTTTGGAGACC. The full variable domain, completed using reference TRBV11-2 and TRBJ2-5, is EAGVAQSPRYKIIEKRQSVAFWCNPISGHATLYWYQQILGQGPKLLIQFQNNGVVDDSQLPKDRFSAERLKGVDSTLKIQPAKLEDSAVYLCASSFNSGLETQYFGPGTRLLVL.

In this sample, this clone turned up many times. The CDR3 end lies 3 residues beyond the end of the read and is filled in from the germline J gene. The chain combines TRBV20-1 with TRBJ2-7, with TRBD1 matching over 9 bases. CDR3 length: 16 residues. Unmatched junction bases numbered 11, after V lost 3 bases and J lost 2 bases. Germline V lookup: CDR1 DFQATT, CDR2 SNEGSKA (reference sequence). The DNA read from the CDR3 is TGCAGTGCTAGTCCTTACAGGGGGCTTAGCCCCTACGAG. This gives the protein CSASPYRGLSPYE. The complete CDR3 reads CSASPYRGLSPYEQYF.

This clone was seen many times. The CDR3 bases that were read are TGCAGTGCAACCAACTTTTTAGCGGGAGTTGTTCGAGGAGATACG. The encoded protein is CSATNFLAGVVRGDT. The whole CDR3 region reads CSATNFLAGVVRGDTQYF. The chain recombines TRBV20-1 with TRBJ2-3; 9 bases align to TRBD2. Read coverage stops 3 residues before the CDR3 terminus; the germline J gene supplies the remainder. J lost 5 bases, V lost 6 bases, and 21 bases had no gene match. There are 18 residues in the CDR3. Per the germline V gene, CDR1 is DFQATT and CDR2 is SNEGSKA (reference sequence).

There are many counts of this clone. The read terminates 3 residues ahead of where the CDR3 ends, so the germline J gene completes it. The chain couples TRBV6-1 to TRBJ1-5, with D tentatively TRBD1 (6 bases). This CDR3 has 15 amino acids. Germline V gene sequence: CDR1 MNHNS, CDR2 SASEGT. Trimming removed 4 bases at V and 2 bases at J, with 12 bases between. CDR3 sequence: CASSVQGNGNQPQHF. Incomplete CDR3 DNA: TGTGCCAGCAGTGTACAGGGAAATGGCAATCAGCCC.

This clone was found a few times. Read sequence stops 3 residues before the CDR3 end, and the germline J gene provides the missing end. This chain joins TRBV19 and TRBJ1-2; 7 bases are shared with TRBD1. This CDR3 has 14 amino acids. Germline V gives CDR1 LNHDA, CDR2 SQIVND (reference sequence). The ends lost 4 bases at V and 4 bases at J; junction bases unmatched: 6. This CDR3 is CASSNSGTAYGYTF. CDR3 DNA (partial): TGTGCCAGTAGTAACTCCGGGACAGCCTATGGC.

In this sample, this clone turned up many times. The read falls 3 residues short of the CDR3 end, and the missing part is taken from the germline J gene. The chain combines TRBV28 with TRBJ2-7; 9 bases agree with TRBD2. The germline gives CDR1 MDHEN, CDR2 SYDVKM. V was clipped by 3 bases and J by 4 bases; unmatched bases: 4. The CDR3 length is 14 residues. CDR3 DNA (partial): TGTGCCAGCAGTTTTACAGCGGGAGGATACGAG. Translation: CASSFTAGGYE. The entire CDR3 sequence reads CASSFTAGGYEQYF.

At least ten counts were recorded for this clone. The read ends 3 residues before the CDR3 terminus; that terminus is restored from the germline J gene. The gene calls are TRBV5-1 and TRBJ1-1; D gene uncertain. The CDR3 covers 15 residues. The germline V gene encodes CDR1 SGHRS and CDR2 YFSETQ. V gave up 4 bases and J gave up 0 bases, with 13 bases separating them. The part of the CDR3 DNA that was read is TGCGCCAGCAGCGTAGCAGCAATCGTGAACACTGAA. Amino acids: CASSVAAIVNTE. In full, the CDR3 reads CASSVAAIVNTEAFF.

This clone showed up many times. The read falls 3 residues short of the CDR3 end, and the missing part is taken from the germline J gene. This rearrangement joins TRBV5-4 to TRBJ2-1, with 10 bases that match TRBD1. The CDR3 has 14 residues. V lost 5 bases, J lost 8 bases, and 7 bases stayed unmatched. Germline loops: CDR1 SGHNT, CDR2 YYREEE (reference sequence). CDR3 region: CASRPGQGLDEQFF. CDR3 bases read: TGTGCCAGCAGGCCGGGACAGGGGTTGGATGAG.

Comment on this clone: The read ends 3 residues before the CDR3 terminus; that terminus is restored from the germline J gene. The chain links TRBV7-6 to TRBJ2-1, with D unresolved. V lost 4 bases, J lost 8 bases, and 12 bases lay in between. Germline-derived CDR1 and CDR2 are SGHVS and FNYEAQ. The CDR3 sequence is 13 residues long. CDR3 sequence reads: CASSYRAKDEQFF. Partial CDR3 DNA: TGTGCCAGCAGCTATAGGGCAAAGGATGAG.

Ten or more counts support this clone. The CDR3 loop reads CASSAGTQGSPLHF. The sequenced CDR3 bases are TGCGCCAGCAGCGCCGGGACACAAGGTTCACCC. J is TRBJ1-6 and V is TRBV5-1, with D tentatively TRBD1 (6 bases). The sequenced fragment ends 3 residues before the CDR3 boundary, so the rest is inferred from the germline J gene. Germline lookup yields CDR1 SGHRS and CDR2 YFSETQ. V was cut by 4 bases and J by 9 bases, with 14 bases left in between. The CDR3 runs to 14 residues.

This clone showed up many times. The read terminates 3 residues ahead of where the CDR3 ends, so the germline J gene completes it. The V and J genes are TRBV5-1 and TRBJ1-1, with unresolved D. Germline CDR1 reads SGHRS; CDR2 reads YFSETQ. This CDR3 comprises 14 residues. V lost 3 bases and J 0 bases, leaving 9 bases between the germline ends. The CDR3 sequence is CASSSHQVNTEAFF. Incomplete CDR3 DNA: TGCGCCAGCAGCTCGCATCAGGTGAACACTGAA.